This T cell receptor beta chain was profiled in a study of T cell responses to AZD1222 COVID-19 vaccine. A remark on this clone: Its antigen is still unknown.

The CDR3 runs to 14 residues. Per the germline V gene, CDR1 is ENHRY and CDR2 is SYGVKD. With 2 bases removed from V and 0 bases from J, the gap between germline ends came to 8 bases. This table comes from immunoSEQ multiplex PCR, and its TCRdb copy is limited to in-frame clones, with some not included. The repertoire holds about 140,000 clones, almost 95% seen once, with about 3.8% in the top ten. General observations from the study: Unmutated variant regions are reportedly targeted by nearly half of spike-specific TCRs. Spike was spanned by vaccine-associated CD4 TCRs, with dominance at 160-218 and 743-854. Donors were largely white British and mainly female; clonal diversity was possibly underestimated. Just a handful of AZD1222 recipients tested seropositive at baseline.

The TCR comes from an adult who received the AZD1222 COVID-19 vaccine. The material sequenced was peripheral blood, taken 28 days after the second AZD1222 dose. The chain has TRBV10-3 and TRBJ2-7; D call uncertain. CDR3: CAISERRTSYEQYF. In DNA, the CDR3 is TGTGCCATCAGTGAGCGCAGGACCTCCTACGAGCAGTACTTC.